A selection of T cell receptor beta chains follows, all from one sample in a study of blood T cell repertoires in COVID-19. Sequencing was performed with immunoSEQ multiplex PCR; in TCRdb, only in-frame clones are kept and a portion is missing. The table has 35,000 to 55,000 clones, 90% seen once. The material sequenced was peripheral blood. Every receptor here comes from a human donor in a cohort sampled during active COVID-19. CDR3s include the opening cysteine and the closing phenylalanine or tryptophan. Fields, in order: V gene, D gene, clone size, J gene, CDR3 protein, CDR3 DNA. The D gene is left open where the match is weak. Clone size is stated in some rows and not others, as once, few, many or a class when expanded.

V gene: TRBV4-3
D gene: -
clone size: -
J gene: TRBJ2-1
CDR3 protein: CASSHGGPSSYNEQFF
CDR3 DNA: TGCGCCAGCAGCCACGGGGGACCGAGCTCCTACAATGAGCAGTTCTTC

V gene: TRBV18
D gene: -
clone size: -
J gene: TRBJ2-3
CDR3 protein: CASSPPQRAGTDTQYF
CDR3 DNA: TGTGCCAGCTCACCACCGCAGCGGGCGGGCACAGATACGCAGTATTTT

V gene: TRBV6-5
D gene: TRBD1
clone size: -
J gene: TRBJ2-7
CDR3 protein: CASSRRQGYEQYF
CDR3 DNA: TGTGCCAGCAGTCGCAGACAGGGTTACGAGCAGTACTTC

V gene: TRBV4-2
D gene: -
clone size: -
J gene: TRBJ2-3
CDR3 protein: CASSQGGGPTDTQYF
CDR3 DNA: TGTGCCAGCAGCCAAGGGGGGGGGCCCACAGATACGCAGTATTTT

V gene: TRBV7-2
D gene: -
clone size: -
J gene: TRBJ1-6
CDR3 protein: CASSLAQNSPLHF
CDR3 DNA: TGTGCCAGCAGCTTAGCGCAGAATTCACCCCTCCACTTT

V gene: TRBV18
D gene: TRBD1
clone size: once
J gene: TRBJ1-1
CDR3 protein: CASSRQGMNTEAFF
CDR3 DNA: TGTGCCAGCTCCCGACAGGGAATGAACACTGAAGCTTTCTTT

V gene: TRBV4-2
D gene: -
clone size: -
J gene: TRBJ2-1
CDR3 protein: CASSRNREYNEQFF
CDR3 DNA: TGTGCCAGCAGCCGAAACAGGGAGTACAATGAGCAGTTCTTC

V gene: TRBV24-1
D gene: -
clone size: -
J gene: TRBJ1-1
CDR3 protein: CATSDLTGSGDSEAFF
CDR3 DNA: TGTGCCACCAGTGATTTGACAGGGAGCGGGGATTCTGAAGCTTTCTTT

V gene: TRBV3-1/TRBV3-2
D gene: TRBD2
clone size: -
J gene: TRBJ2-7
CDR3 protein: CASSTRLAGDYEQYF
CDR3 DNA: TGTGCCAGCAGCACCCGACTAGCGGGAGATTACGAGCAGTACTTC

V gene: TRBV7-3
D gene: -
clone size: -
J gene: TRBJ1-5
CDR3 protein: CASSFGRNQPQHF
CDR3 DNA: TGTGCCAGCAGCTTTGGGCGCAATCAGCCCCAGCATTTT

V gene: TRBV9
D gene: TRBD1
clone size: -
J gene: TRBJ2-7
CDR3 protein: CASSTTGGGYEQYF
CDR3 DNA: TGTGCCAGCAGCACCACAGGGGGCGGTTACGAGCAGTACTTC

V gene: TRBV15
D gene: -
clone size: -
J gene: TRBJ2-2
CDR3 protein: CATSETFAGELFF
CDR3 DNA: TGTGCCACCAGCGAGACTTTTGCCGGGGAGCTGTTTTTT

V gene: TRBV15
D gene: -
clone size: few
J gene: TRBJ2-3
CDR3 protein: CATSRRAASTDTQYF
CDR3 DNA: TGTGCCACCAGCAGGCGGGCAGCTAGCACAGATACGCAGTATTTT

V gene: TRBV6-2/TRBV6-3
D gene: -
clone size: few
J gene: TRBJ1-1
CDR3 protein: CASSLGGGRAFF
CDR3 DNA: TGTGCCAGCAGCCTTGGTGGAGGGCGAGCTTTCTTT

V gene: TRBV9
D gene: TRBD1
clone size: -
J gene: TRBJ2-2
CDR3 protein: CASSPGTGNTGELFF
CDR3 DNA: TGTGCCAGCAGCCCCGGGACAGGGAACACCGGGGAGCTGTTTTTT

V gene: TRBV7-9
D gene: -
clone size: once
J gene: TRBJ1-1
CDR3 protein: CASSLPTVLNTEAFF
CDR3 DNA: TGTGCCAGCAGCTTACCCACAGTGCTGAACACTGAAGCTTTCTTT

V gene: TRBV7-7
D gene: TRBD2
clone size: -
J gene: TRBJ2-1
CDR3 protein: CASSPYASAGAYNEQFF
CDR3 DNA: TGTGCCAGCAGCCCTTATGCCTCGGCGGGAGCCTACAATGAGCAGTTCTTC

V gene: TRBV7-6
D gene: TRBD1
clone size: -
J gene: TRBJ2-5
CDR3 protein: CASSFGQGEAETQYF
CDR3 DNA: TGTGCCAGCAGCTTCGGACAGGGGGAGGCAGAGACCCAGTACTTC

V gene: TRBV27
D gene: -
clone size: -
J gene: TRBJ1-5
CDR3 protein: CASSYTNQPQHF
CDR3 DNA: TGTGCCAGCAGTTACACCAATCAGCCCCAGCATTTT

V gene: TRBV7-3
D gene: -
clone size: -
J gene: TRBJ2-1
CDR3 protein: CASSATHGSHEQFF
CDR3 DNA: TGTGCCAGCAGCGCGACACATGGCAGTCATGAGCAGTTCTTC

V gene: TRBV19
D gene: TRBD2
clone size: few
J gene: TRBJ2-5
CDR3 protein: CASRWTSAAQETQYF
CDR3 DNA: TGTGCCAGTAGATGGACTAGCGCCGCCCAAGAGACCCAGTACTTC

V gene: TRBV5-6
D gene: -
clone size: -
J gene: TRBJ2-3
CDR3 protein: CASSLARRDSQF
CDR3 DNA: TGTGCCAGCAGCTTGGCGAGGAGAGACTCCCAGTTT

V gene: TRBV7-9
D gene: -
clone size: -
J gene: TRBJ2-2
CDR3 protein: CASPVNTGELFF
CDR3 DNA: TGTGCCAGCCCAGTTAACACCGGGGAGCTGTTTTTT

V gene: TRBV7-6
D gene: -
clone size: -
J gene: TRBJ2-1
CDR3 protein: CASSLIPGEQFF
CDR3 DNA: TGTGCCAGCAGCTTAATTCCGGGTGAGCAGTTCTTC

V gene: TRBV28
D gene: -
clone size: -
J gene: TRBJ1-5
CDR3 protein: CASSLRQPQHF
CDR3 DNA: TGTGCCAGCAGTTTGCGTCAGCCCCAGCATTTT

V gene: TRBV18
D gene: -
clone size: once
J gene: TRBJ2-5
CDR3 protein: CASSPLRKETQYF
CDR3 DNA: TGTGCCAGCTCACCACTTAGAAAAGAGACCCAGTACTTC

V gene: TRBV29-1
D gene: TRBD2
clone size: -
J gene: TRBJ2-1
CDR3 protein: CSVEVLLAGALGEQFF
CDR3 DNA: TGCAGCGTTGAAGTCCTACTAGCGGGAGCCCTCGGTGAGCAGTTCTTC

V gene: TRBV20-1
D gene: TRBD1
clone size: -
J gene: TRBJ1-2
CDR3 protein: CSASPGQGASYGYTF
CDR3 DNA: TGCAGTGCTAGTCCCGGACAGGGGGCGAGCTATGGCTACACCTTC

V gene: TRBV4-1
D gene: -
clone size: -
J gene: TRBJ1-1
CDR3 protein: CASSQESGGTEAFF
CDR3 DNA: TGCGCCAGCAGCCAAGAATCCGGGGGCACTGAAGCTTTCTTT

V gene: TRBV7-2
D gene: -
clone size: -
J gene: TRBJ2-1
CDR3 protein: CASSFDRGSYNEQFF
CDR3 DNA: TGTGCCAGCAGCTTTGACAGAGGTTCCTACAATGAGCAGTTCTTC

V gene: TRBV7-2
D gene: -
clone size: few
J gene: TRBJ1-1
CDR3 protein: CASSLDGILNTEAFF
CDR3 DNA: TGTGCCAGCAGCTTAGATGGCATTTTGAACACTGAAGCTTTCTTT

V gene: TRBV7-9
D gene: TRBD1
clone size: -
J gene: TRBJ1-1
CDR3 protein: CASSPRDRGLDTEAFF
CDR3 DNA: TGTGCCAGCAGCCCAAGGGACAGGGGATTGGACACTGAAGCTTTCTTT

V gene: TRBV7-3
D gene: TRBD2
clone size: -
J gene: TRBJ2-1
CDR3 protein: CASSLVASSGRISSYNEQFF
CDR3 DNA: TGTGCCAGCAGCTTAGTGGCGTCTAGCGGGAGAATAAGCTCCTACAATGAGCAGTTCTTC

V gene: TRBV27
D gene: -
clone size: -
J gene: TRBJ1-6
CDR3 protein: CASSSNGQFYNSPLHF
CDR3 DNA: TGTGCCAGCAGTTCGAACGGACAGTTTTATAATTCACCCCTCCACTTT

V gene: TRBV18
D gene: -
clone size: -
J gene: TRBJ2-7
CDR3 protein: CASSEIQGVYEQYF
CDR3 DNA: TGTGCCAGCTCAGAGATACAGGGAGTGTACGAGCAGTACTTC

V gene: TRBV29-1
D gene: -
clone size: once
J gene: TRBJ2-6
CDR3 protein: CSVEEQGANVLTF
CDR3 DNA: TGCAGCGTTGAGGAACAGGGAGCCAACGTCCTGACTTTC

V gene: TRBV29-1
D gene: -
clone size: -
J gene: TRBJ1-2
CDR3 protein: CSSLGSGDGYTF
CDR3 DNA: TGCAGCTCCCTGGGCTCGGGGGATGGCTACACCTTC